The 14 T cell receptor beta chains reported below all come from one sample, sequenced in a study of blood T cell repertoires in COVID-19. The assay was immunoSEQ multiplex PCR, and TCRdb's table has in-frame clones only and misses some. The table records 300,000 to 350,000 clones, around nine tenths of them present only once. The sequenced sample was PBMCs or T cells enriched from blood (not recorded which). These TCRs come from a woman in her thirties who had been exposed to COVID-19.

V and J are TRBV3-1 (or the pseudogene TRBV3-2) and TRBJ1-1; a possible D gene is TRBD1 (6 bases). Germline CDR1 LGHDT, CDR2 YNNKEL (reference sequence). This CDR3 has 15 residues. The V and J ends lost 4 bases and 4 bases respectively, with 16 bases between them. Here the CDR3 reads CASSPTQGKITEAFF. The CDR3 DNA reads as TGTGCCAGCAGCCCAACGCAGGGGAAAATCACTGAAGCTTTCTTT.

The rearrangement links TRBV19 to TRBJ2-2; the D is unclear. There are 12 residues in the CDR3. The germline V and J ends were trimmed by 6 bases and 9 bases, with 11 bases remaining between them. From germline, CDR1 is LNHDA and CDR2 SQIVND (reference sequence). CDR3 protein: CASSFGARELFF. CDR3 in DNA: TGTGCCAGTAGCTTTGGAGCAAGGGAGCTGTTTTTT.

Only one count was recorded for this clone. The chain uses TRBV12-3 or TRBV12-4 and TRBJ1-2; D perhaps matches TRBD1 (5 bases). The CDR3 contains 13 residues. V lost 7 bases, J lost 9 bases, and 18 bases lay in between. The CDR3 nucleotides read TGTGCCAGCACCTACCGGGACTCTCGCAGCTACACCTTC. Protein product: CASTYRDSRSYTF.

The genes are TRBV7-9 and TRBJ1-2, with unresolved D. V shed 1 base and J shed 6 bases, with 9 bases lying between them. Germline V gene data show CDR1 as SEHNR and CDR2 as FQNEAQ (reference sequence). The CDR3 loop spans 13 amino acids. This CDR3 is CASSLEPQHGYTF. CDR3 DNA sequence: TGTGCCAGCAGCTTAGAACCACAGCATGGCTACACCTTC.

The CDR3 DNA reads TGTGCCAGCAGCCGCTGGACAGGGTGGGAGACCCAGTACTTC. This encodes CASSRWTGWETQYF. V gene TRBV3-1 (or the pseudogene TRBV3-2) combines with J gene TRBJ2-5, with TRBD1 matching 8 bases. CDR3 size: 14 residues. Germline CDR1 LGHDT, CDR2 YNNKEL (reference sequence). V was pared by 4 bases and J by 5 bases, with 6 bases of the junction left unmatched.

V gene TRBV6-5 combines with J gene TRBJ1-4, with a tentative D call TRBD1 (6 bases). V lost 4 bases and J lost 12, with 12 bases in between. CDR3 length: 12 amino acids. CDR1 MNHEY and CDR2 SVGAGI come from the germline V gene. The CDR3 is CASSSNRVELFF. CDR3 DNA: TGTGCCAGCAGTTCGAACAGGGTGGAACTGTTTTTT.

This clone was observed a handful of times. The chain carries TRBV28 and TRBJ1-2, with 8 positions matching TRBD1. V dropped 7 bases and J dropped 4; count of bases not matched to a gene: 5. CDR3 size: 13 residues. Germline V CDR1 and CDR2: MDHEN, SYDVKM. The CDR3 here is CASTLTGVYGYTF. Here the CDR3 DNA reads TGTGCCAGCACCCTGACAGGGGTCTATGGCTACACCTTC.

The chain uses TRBV15 and TRBJ1-1, with a weak D call TRBD1 (5 bases). The CDR3 has 15 amino acids. CDR1 and CDR2 (germline): LNHNV, YYDKDF (reference sequence). The germline V and J ends were trimmed by 5 bases and 1 base, with 14 bases remaining between them. The DNA of the CDR3 is TGTGCCACCAGCGCGGGACCCCGCGAGAACACTGAAGCTTTCTTT. Residues: CATSAGPRENTEAFF.

This rearrangement joins TRBV27 to TRBJ1-5; D gene ambiguous. V dropped 6 bases and J dropped 0 bases, with 6 bases sitting between them. The CDR3 spans 13 residues. Germline V lookup: CDR1 MNHEY, CDR2 SMNVEV (reference sequence). The CDR3, as DNA: TGTGCCAGCAGGCCGGTTAGCAATCAGCCCCAGCATTTT. Its protein product is CASRPVSNQPQHF.

This clone was seen just once. The chain employs TRBV30 and TRBJ1-1, with 9 bases matching TRBD1. The germline CDR1 and CDR2 sequences are GTSNPN and SVGIG (reference sequence). V dropped 0 bases and J dropped 1; count of bases not matched to a gene: 12. CDR3 length: 18 amino acids. This CDR3 is CAWSVWGSTGGENTEAFF. The CDR3 coding sequence is TGTGCCTGGAGTGTATGGGGGTCGACAGGGGGTGAGAACACTGAAGCTTTCTTT.

This sequence joins TRBV11-2 and TRBJ2-1, with 11 bases aligning to TRBD2. Trimming took 5 bases from V and 0 from J; bases not matched to a gene: 12. The CDR3 covers 19 residues. Germline V gene lookup returns CDR1 SGHAT and CDR2 FQNNGV. As DNA, the CDR3 is TGTGCCAGCAGCCCCGACGGGACTAGCGGTTCGGACTCCTACAATGAGCAGTTCTTC. Translating gives CASSPDGTSGSDSYNEQFF. The full variable domain, in which reference TRBV11-2 and TRBJ2-1 provide the parts outside the CDR3, is EAGVAQSPRYKIIEKRQSVAFWCNPISGHATLYWYQQILGQGPKLLIQFQNNGVVDDSQLPKDRFSAERLKGVDSTLKIQPAKLEDSAVYLCASSPDGTSGSDSYNEQFFGPGTRLTVL.

V usage is TRBV6-6 and J usage is TRBJ2-3; TRBD2 aligns across 8 bases. CDR1 is MNHNY, CDR2 SVGAGI, per germline (reference sequence). The CDR3 consists of 16 residues. The V and J ends lost 0 bases and 0 bases, in that order; junction bases with no gene match: 2. The CDR3 spells CASSYSLADSTDTQYF. In DNA, the CDR3 is TGTGCCAGCAGTTACTCACTAGCGGATAGCACAGATACGCAGTATTTT.

The chain joins TRBV19 to TRBJ1-6, with a tentative D call TRBD1 (6 bases). The CDR3 runs to 14 residues. Germline values: CDR1 LNHDA, CDR2 SQIVND (reference sequence). Trimming cost V 3 bases and J 7 bases, with 10 bases left between them. In DNA form, the CDR3 reads TGTGCCAGTAGTATGGGGGGGCTGAATTCACCCCTCCACTTT. It yields the protein CASSMGGLNSPLHF.

V and J are TRBV5-1 and TRBJ2-1; 7 bases fit TRBD2. V lost 3 bases, J lost 6 bases, and 3 bases stayed unmatched. The CDR3 consists of 13 residues. CDR1 and CDR2 from the germline V gene are SGHRS and YFSETQ. The CDR3 DNA sequence: TGCGCCAGCAGCTGGGGGAGGGCCAATGAGCAGTTCTTC. It translates to CASSWGRANEQFF.